The 29 T cell receptor beta chains below all came from one sample that was sequenced in a study of shared clonotypes between healthy human individuals (dated by TCRdb to about 2020). CD8 naive samples consisted of CD45RO-negative cells that were positively selected for CCR7, yielding a CD45RA+CCR7+ population without TemRA cells. Libraries came from the immunoSEQ multiplex PCR assay. The table comes from immuneACCESS by way of TCRdb, which keeps in-frame sequences with V and J called. Part of the clones is missing from these tables; in studies checked, under half for an unresolved V gene and the rest for unknown reasons. Recorded for this sample are hundreds of thousands of clones; approximately 95% of them occurred a single time. The top ten constitute 0.11% of the sample. Material for sequencing was naive CD8+ T cells sorted from blood. The cell subset or site label on this specimen signifies: CD45RA+CCR7+. Every receptor here comes from a woman aged 25-40 years in good health.

This sequence joins TRBV29-1 and TRBJ2-7, with TRBD1 identical over 8 bases. Germline values: CDR1 SQVTM, CDR2 ANQGSEA. Trimming took 5 bases from V and 1 from J; bases not matched to a gene: 4. There are 13 residues in the CDR3. The CDR3 sequence is CSVRDRLSYEQYF. In DNA, the CDR3 is TGCAGCGTTCGGGACAGGTTATCCTACGAGCAGTACTTC.

The V call is TRBV5-6, the J call TRBJ2-7; D is possibly TRBD1 (6 bases). V lost 0 bases and J 12 bases, leaving 19 bases between the germline ends. There are 14 residues in the CDR3. Per germline, CDR1 SGHDT and CDR2 YYEEEE. The CDR3 DNA follows: TGTGCCAGCAGCTTGGGGGACACCTACCTGTCGTCGTACTTC. Encoded protein: CASSLGDTYLSSYF.

V is TRBV28 and J is TRBJ2-7; no clear D. The CDR3 runs 15 residues. The germline V gene encodes CDR1 MDHEN and CDR2 SYDVKM. V gave up 6 bases and J gave up 0 bases, with 15 bases separating them. CDR3 DNA: TGTGCCAGCAGCCAAATACTGGCGAACTCCTACGAGCAGTACTTC. Amino acids: CASSQILANSYEQYF.

The genes are TRBV2 and TRBJ2-3; 7 bases agree with TRBD2. Trimming removed 4 bases from V and 2 bases from J; junction bases left unmatched: 18. The CDR3 is made up of 19 amino acids. Germline values: CDR1 SNHLY, CDR2 FYNNEI. The CDR3 sequence is CASSAPLPTSEPTTDTQYF. The CDR3 nucleotides are TGTGCCAGCAGTGCCCCCTTGCCAACTAGCGAGCCAACCACAGATACGCAGTATTTT.

The gene calls are TRBV10-3 and TRBJ1-1; TRBD1 might be the D (5 bases). Trimming pared 6 bases from V and 2 bases from J, leaving 10 bases between. There are 13 residues in the CDR3. Germline V gene lookup returns CDR1 ENHRY and CDR2 SYGVKD. CDR3: CAISRGRNTEAFF. The CDR3 DNA is TGTGCCATCAGCCGGGGACGAAACACTGAAGCTTTCTTT.

The gene calls are TRBV5-1 and TRBJ1-4, with 7 nucleotides matching TRBD1. The CDR3 is 14 amino acids. Germline-derived CDR1 and CDR2 are SGHRS and YFSETQ. V gave up 0 bases and J gave up 8 bases; unmatched junction bases: 4. The CDR3 sequence is CASSLEGGREKLFF. The CDR3 DNA reads TGCGCCAGCAGCTTGGAAGGGGGCCGGGAAAAACTGTTTTTT. Based on the CDR3 plus reference TRBV5-1 and TRBJ1-4, the full variable domain is KAGVTQTPRYLIKTRGQQVTLSCSPISGHRSVSWYQQTPGQGLQFLFEYFSETQRNKGNFPGRFSGRQFSNSRSEMNVSTLELGDSALYLCASSLEGGREKLFFGSGTQLSVL.

The V call is TRBV9, the J call TRBJ2-6; weak D call: TRBD1 (5 bases). There are 19 residues in the CDR3. V lost 1 base and J 0 bases, leaving 17 bases between the germline ends. CDR1 SGDLS and CDR2 YYNGEE come from the germline V gene. The CDR3 loop reads CASSVLQGVPFSGANVLTF. The CDR3 DNA is TGTGCCAGCAGCGTACTGCAGGGCGTCCCTTTCTCTGGGGCCAACGTCCTGACTTTC.

V is TRBV27 and J is TRBJ2-3; D is undetermined. Trimming removed 2 bases at V and 6 bases at J, with 9 bases between. CDR1 is MNHEY, CDR2 SMNVEV, per germline (reference sequence). The CDR3 runs 13 residues. The CDR3 nucleotides are TGTGCCAGCAGTTTAGCTCCGCCCGATACGCAGTATTTT. Translated, it gives CASSLAPPDTQYF.

The chain has TRBV5-5 and TRBJ2-7; possibly TRBD1 for D (6 bases). CDR1 is SGHKS and CDR2 is YYEKEE in the germline V gene (reference sequence). The length of the CDR3 is 14 residues. The V and J ends lost 4 bases and 7 bases respectively, with 18 bases between them. CDR3 in amino acids: CASSPGTFRGEQYF. CDR3 sequence (DNA): TGTGCCAGCAGCCCCGGGACATTTCGAGGGGAGCAGTACTTC.

The chain combines TRBV5-5 with TRBJ1-5; D gene uncertain. The CDR3 totals 15 residues. CDR1 and CDR2 (germline): SGHKS, YYEKEE (reference sequence). The V and J ends lost 4 bases and 0 bases respectively, with 11 bases between them. CDR3 bases: TGTGCCAGCAGCCCCCGGACGGGTAGCAATCAGCCCCAGCATTTT. This sequence encodes CASSPRTGSNQPQHF.

This chain connects TRBV7-9 to TRBJ1-1; 7 bases match TRBD1. Germline V gives CDR1 SEHNR, CDR2 FQNEAQ (reference sequence). The CDR3 has 12 residues. The J segment lost 9 bases and the V segment lost 5 bases, leaving 6 bases of the junction unmatched. The CDR3 nucleotides read TGTGCCAGCAGCGCAGGACAGGTAAAAGCTTTCTTT. It yields the protein CASSAGQVKAFF.

The count of this clone is one. This may arise from a read error, as a much more abundant clone is one base away. The chain recombines TRBV11-2 with TRBJ2-5; D not certain. The J call may be faulty, since TRBJ2-7 better matches the DNA end. Germline CDR1 is SGHAT and CDR2 is FQNNGV. The CDR3 consists of 11 residues. Here the CDR3 DNA reads TGTGCCAGCAGCTCCTCCTACGAGCAGTACTTC. The encoded protein is CASSSSYEQYF.

This chain joins TRBV29-1 and TRBJ2-5, with 8 bases fitting TRBD1. With V trimmed by 6 bases and J by 5 bases, 8 bases remained unmatched. Germline lookup yields CDR1 SQVTM and CDR2 ANQGSEA. The CDR3 covers 13 residues. This CDR3 is CSVLQGVGETQYF. Here the CDR3 DNA reads TGCAGCGTCCTACAGGGGGTTGGTGAGACCCAGTACTTC.

This rearrangement joins TRBV28 to TRBJ1-1, with D unclear. V lost 3 bases, J lost 6 bases, and 14 bases lay in between. The length of the CDR3 is 14 residues. Germline V gene lookup returns CDR1 MDHEN and CDR2 SYDVKM. The CDR3 loop is CASSLLGGSAEAFF. CDR3 nucleotide sequence: TGTGCCAGCAGTTTGCTGGGAGGGTCGGCTGAAGCTTTCTTT.

The chain joins TRBV30 to TRBJ1-2; perhaps TRBD1 as D (6 bases). Germline CDR1 GTSNPN, CDR2 SVGIG (reference sequence). V lost 3 bases to trimming and J lost 8 bases, with 22 bases between them. The CDR3 has 15 residues. CDR3 sequence (DNA): TGTGCCTGGAGAGCCACCACGGGGGGCGTTGGGGGCTACACCTTC. Protein: CAWRATTGGVGGYTF.

The chain combines TRBV19 with TRBJ1-2; D unresolved. V lost 5 bases and J 8 bases, leaving 12 bases between the germline ends. CDR1 LNHDA and CDR2 SQIVND come from the germline V gene (reference sequence). This CDR3 region has 12 residues. CDR3 region: CASSGHPEGYTF. In DNA, the CDR3 is TGTGCCAGTAGTGGCCACCCTGAAGGCTACACCTTC.

The chain links TRBV29-1 to TRBJ2-1, with 7 bases fitting TRBD2. Per the germline V gene, CDR1 is SQVTM and CDR2 is ANQGSEA. The CDR3 contains 13 residues. The CDR3 loop reads CSLADSSYNEQFF. The CDR3 nucleotides read TGCAGTCTAGCGGACTCCTCCTACAATGAGCAGTTCTTC.

V gene TRBV28 combines with J gene TRBJ1-5; TRBD1 aligns across 7 bases. This CDR3 has 15 amino acids. J was trimmed by 5 bases and V by 6 bases; bases with no gene match: 10. The germline CDR1 and CDR2 sequences are MDHEN and SYDVKM. The CDR3 DNA sequence: TGTGCCAGCAGCAACAAGCCTACAGGGGATCAGCCCCAGCATTTT. The encoded protein is CASSNKPTGDQPQHF.

The V gene is TRBV9, the J gene TRBJ2-7; D is ambiguous. The V end lost 3 bases, the J end lost 5 bases, and 12 bases lay between the germline ends. The CDR3 loop spans 13 amino acids. CDR1 and CDR2 from the germline V gene are SGDLS and YYNGEE. The CDR3 bases are TGTGCCAGCAGCGCACCCCCCCGGGACGAGCAGTACTTC. It codes for CASSAPPRDEQYF.

The rearrangement joins TRBV13 to TRBJ2-2, with a weak D call TRBD2 (6 bases). Germline V lookup: CDR1 PRHDT, CDR2 FYEKMQ (reference sequence). This CDR3 has 14 residues. V shed 0 bases and J shed 6 bases, with 8 bases lying between them. CDR3 sequence: CASSLGGSPGELFF. Written as DNA, the CDR3 is TGTGCCAGCAGCTTAGGCGGGAGCCCCGGGGAGCTGTTTTTT.

The chain combines TRBV6-4 with TRBJ2-5, with TRBD2 matching over 10 bases. From germline, CDR1 is MRHNA and CDR2 SNTAGT. V lost 5 bases to trimming and J lost 11 bases; unmatched junction nucleotides: 14. The CDR3 consists of 15 residues. The CDR3 DNA reads TGTGCCAGCAGTTTAGGAGCGGGAGGGCCGGGAGAGCAGTACTTC. Its translation: CASSLGAGGPGEQYF.

This clone was counted once. The chain recombines TRBV9 with TRBJ2-3; 9 bases fit TRBD2. The CDR3 totals 16 residues. Germline lookup yields CDR1 SGDLS and CDR2 YYNGEE. V trimming: 0 bases; J trimming: 5 bases; junction bases outside the gene matches: 7. Here the CDR3 DNA reads TGTGCCAGCAGCGTAGGGGCGGGAGGGGCCCAAGATACGCAGTATTTT. This encodes CASSVGAGGAQDTQYF.

CDR3 loop: CASSVMEGNEQYF. In DNA, the CDR3 is TGTGCCAGCAGCGTAATGGAGGGAAACGAGCAGTACTTC. The chain links TRBV9 to TRBJ2-7; TRBD2 is a possible D gene (6 bases). Trimming took 1 base from V and 5 from J, leaving 10 bases between them. The CDR3 has 13 amino acids. The germline V gene has CDR1 SGDLS and CDR2 YYNGEE.

The chain employs TRBV10-1 and TRBJ2-3; D perhaps matches TRBD1 (6 bases). This CDR3 spans 12 amino acids. Trimming took 10 bases from V and 9 from J, leaving 17 bases between them. Germline CDR1 reads WNHNN; CDR2 reads SYGVQD (reference sequence). In nucleotides, the CDR3 is TGCGCCAAACCAGCCGGGACAAGAACGCAGTATTTT. Its protein is CAKPAGTRTQYF.

This clone showed up just a few times. The V call is TRBV5-4, the J call TRBJ1-2, with unresolved D. The CDR3 loop spans 12 amino acids. V dropped 6 bases and J dropped 2 bases, with 8 bases sitting between them. Germline loops: CDR1 SGHNT, CDR2 YYREEE (reference sequence). The DNA of the CDR3 is TGTGCCAGCAAAGCCCGGAACTATGGCTACACCTTC. Amino acids: CASKARNYGYTF.

The chain carries TRBV5-1 and TRBJ1-1, with D possibly being TRBD1 (6 bases). Per germline, CDR1 SGHRS and CDR2 YFSETQ. Between the trimmed V and J ends, which lost 1 base and 7 bases, there was a span of 11 bases. This CDR3 comprises 13 residues. DNA for the CDR3: TGCGCCAGCAGCTTGAGGGGGACGGATGAAGCTTTCTTT. This translates into CASSLRGTDEAFF.

The chain links TRBV29-1 to TRBJ2-7, with D possibly called TRBD1 or TRBD2 (5 bases each). Germline V gives CDR1 SQVTM, CDR2 ANQGSEA. The CDR3 contains 12 residues. Trimming cost V 6 bases and J 4 bases, with 13 bases left between them. The CDR3 region has the DNA TGCAGCGTAGGGGAGAACTTGTACGAGCAGTACTTC. Amino acids: CSVGENLYEQYF.

The chain employs TRBV4-1 and TRBJ2-7, with TRBD2 as a possible D gene (5 bases). The germline gives CDR1 MGHRA, CDR2 YSYEKL. The CDR3 is made up of 13 amino acids. Trimming removed 1 base at V and 7 bases at J, with 11 bases between. The CDR3 sequence: CASSQVLAGEQYF. Written as DNA, the CDR3 is TGCGCCAGCAGCCAAGTTCTAGCTGGAGAGCAGTACTTC.

V gene TRBV11-2 combines with J gene TRBJ2-1; TRBD1 is a possible D gene (6 bases). CDR3 size: 18 residues. Trimming shortened V by 1 base and J by 5 bases, and 21 bases separated the two germline ends. Germline loops: CDR1 SGHAT, CDR2 FQNNGV. The CDR3 spells CASSLGSAGALYNNEQFF. Here the CDR3 DNA reads TGTGCCAGCAGCTTAGGATCGGCAGGGGCCCTTTATAACAATGAGCAGTTCTTC.